The next 16 T cell receptor beta chains were all read from a single sample in a study of OX40 agonist ivuxolimab in advanced cancers. Sequenced by immunoSEQ multiplex PCR; TCRdb stores in-frame clones only, minus some. Here the sample spans 50,000 to 55,000 clones, 75% to 90% being singletons. Here the sequenced sample was CD4+ or CD8+ T cells sorted from blood, taken in a trial of the OX40 agonist ivuxolimab. The receptors were gathered from an adult with an advanced solid tumor such as melanoma, head and neck, liver or kidney cancer.

This clone was seen once. The chain links TRBV5-1 to TRBJ1-1; 7 bases are a match to TRBD1. Germline CDR1 reads SGHRS; CDR2 reads YFSETQ. This CDR3 comprises 14 residues. V dropped 5 bases and J dropped 1; count of bases not matched to a gene: 5. CDR3 region: CASSSRQGNTEAFF. The CDR3 nucleotides read TGCGCCAGCAGTTCCAGACAGGGGAACACTGAAGCTTTCTTT.

The CDR3 sequence: CASSQRSYTGELFF. In DNA form, the CDR3 reads TGTGCCAGCAGCCAGAGGTCTTACACCGGGGAGCTGTTTTTT. The chain uses TRBV14 and TRBJ2-2; D not resolved. The V end was cut by 3 bases, the J end by 3 bases, with 8 bases between. The CDR3 is made up of 14 amino acids. CDR1 and CDR2 from the germline V gene are SGHDN and FVKESK.

The chain recombines TRBV7-2 with TRBJ2-5; unclear D gene. Between the trimmed V and J ends, which lost 5 bases and 2 bases, there was a span of 3 bases. Germline V gives CDR1 SGHTA, CDR2 FQGNSA. This CDR3 spans 11 amino acids. The DNA of the CDR3 is TGTGCCAGCAGCCCGCAAGAGACCCAGTACTTC. As protein: CASSPQETQYF.

V gene TRBV29-1 combines with J gene TRBJ2-3; D gene uncertain. The CDR3 totals 18 residues. Germline V lookup: CDR1 SQVTM, CDR2 ANQGSEA. The V end was cut by 1 base, the J end by 2 bases, with 22 bases between. CDR3 region: CSVEGLMVSRTSTDTQYF. The CDR3 DNA is TGCAGCGTTGAAGGACTTATGGTTTCGCGAACCTCCACAGATACGCAGTATTTT.

This clone came up once. V and J are TRBV28 and TRBJ1-5, with 8 bases that match TRBD1. Trimming removed 5 bases from V and 4 bases from J; junction bases left unmatched: 16. This CDR3 spans 18 amino acids. Germline-derived CDR1 and CDR2 are MDHEN and SYDVKM. CDR3 amino acids: CASSLAPWAGGSNQPQHF. The DNA for the CDR3 is TGTGCCAGCAGTCTAGCCCCCTGGGCAGGGGGCTCTAATCAGCCCCAGCATTTT.

The V call is TRBV11-2, the J call TRBJ2-3, with 11 positions matching TRBD2. The CDR3 consists of 15 residues. Germline lookup yields CDR1 SGHAT and CDR2 FQNNGV. After removal of 7 bases from V and 4 bases from J, the junction contained 7 bases not matched to a gene. CDR3 residues: CASTPTSGSADTQYF. The DNA for the CDR3 is TGTGCCAGCACCCCCACTAGCGGGAGCGCAGATACGCAGTATTTT.

J is TRBJ1-2 and V is TRBV30, with 8 bases fitting TRBD1. J was trimmed by 1 base and V by 3 bases; bases with no gene match: 7. In germline, CDR1 is GTSNPN, CDR2 SVGIG (reference sequence). The CDR3 runs 15 residues. The CDR3 coding sequence is TGTGCCTGGAGAAAGACAGGGGTGGGTAACTATGGCTACACCTTC. This codes for CAWRKTGVGNYGYTF.

This clone was seen just once. J is TRBJ1-1 and V is TRBV7-2; D remains unclear. The CDR3 has 13 amino acids. V gave up 2 bases and J gave up 1 base, with 5 bases separating them. Germline-derived CDR1 and CDR2 are SGHTA and FQGNSA. The CDR3 region is CASSLTENTEAFF. The CDR3 DNA follows: TGTGCCAGCAGCTTAACCGAGAACACTGAAGCTTTCTTT. Filled out from reference TRBV7-2 and TRBJ1-1, the complete variable domain reads GAGVSQSPSNKVTEKGKDVELRCDPISGHTALYWYRQSLGQGLEFLIYFQGNSAPDKSGLPSDRFSAERTGGSVSTLTIQRTQQEDSAVYLCASSLTENTEAFFGQGTRLTVV.

This clone has a single count. The chain couples TRBV28 to TRBJ2-2; 10 positions match TRBD2. Germline loops: CDR1 MDHEN, CDR2 SYDVKM. The CDR3 has 12 amino acids. V was clipped by 11 bases and J by 3 bases; unmatched bases: 0. The CDR3 DNA reads TGTGCCGGACTAGCGGACACCGGGGAGCTGTTTTTT. Translating it yields CAGLADTGELFF.

The chain couples TRBV10-3 to TRBJ1-4; a possible D gene is TRBD1 (6 bases). The CDR3 loop spans 14 amino acids. Trimming took off 3 bases at V and 4 bases at J, with 9 bases between the two ends. The germline gives CDR1 ENHRY, CDR2 SYGVKD. CDR3 amino acids: CAISDPGDNEKLFF. In DNA, the CDR3 is TGTGCCATCAGTGACCCAGGGGATAATGAAAAACTGTTTTTT.

The count of this clone is one. The chain couples TRBV7-9 to TRBJ1-4; 7 bases match TRBD1. Germline V lookup: CDR1 SEHNR, CDR2 FQNEAQ (reference sequence). V shed 7 bases, J shed 2 bases, and the junction held 13 bases outside the gene matches. The length of the CDR3 is 17 residues. DNA for the CDR3: TGTGCCAGCACCTCCCAGGGGGGGATGGCGACTAATGAAAAACTGTTTTTT. As protein: CASTSQGGMATNEKLFF. The full variable domain, completed using reference TRBV7-9 and TRBJ1-4, is DTGVSQNPRHKITKRGQNVTFRCDPISEHNRLYWYRQTLGQGPEFLTYFQNEAQLEKSRLLSDRFSAERPKGSFSTLEIQRTEQGDSAMYLCASTSQGGMATNEKLFFGSGTQLSVL.

V is TRBV6-6 and J is TRBJ1-5; D is unresolved. Trimming removed 0 bases from V and 3 bases from J, with 9 bases in between. Germline CDR1 reads MNHNY; CDR2 reads SVGAGI (reference sequence). The CDR3 sequence is 15 residues long. The CDR3 loop reads CASSYSETPNQPQHF. The CDR3 nucleotides are TGTGCCAGCAGTTACTCGGAGACCCCCAATCAGCCCCAGCATTTT.

The rearrangement uses TRBV5-1 and TRBJ1-3; D gene unclear. The CDR3 spans 13 residues. V was cut by 6 bases and J by 0 bases, with 7 bases left in between. Germline values: CDR1 SGHRS, CDR2 YFSETQ. The CDR3 loop is CASTTDSGNTIYF. CDR3 DNA: TGCGCCAGCACAACAGACTCTGGAAACACCATATATTTT.

The V gene is TRBV7-2, the J gene TRBJ1-1; possibly TRBD1 for D (5 bases). The V gene's germline CDR1 is SGHTA and CDR2 FQGNSA. The germline V and J ends were trimmed by 6 bases and 1 base, with 18 bases remaining between them. This CDR3 is 16 amino acids long. The CDR3 DNA follows: TGTGCCAGCAGTCCCTGGGGCCGCGGACCGAACACTGAAGCTTTCTTT. Translated: CASSPWGRGPNTEAFF.

V usage is TRBV7-9 and J usage is TRBJ1-2; D gene unclear. The V gene's germline CDR1 is SEHNR and CDR2 FQNEAQ (reference sequence). V was cut by 5 bases and J by 2 bases, with 9 bases left in between. The CDR3 is made up of 13 amino acids. CDR3 sequence (DNA): TGTGCCAGCAGCGCGAATATCAACTATGGCTACACCTTC. Translated, it gives CASSANINYGYTF.

This clone appeared once. The genes are TRBV29-1 and TRBJ2-3; D not certain. V gave up 5 bases and J gave up 6 bases, with 6 bases separating them. The CDR3 loop spans 10 amino acids. Germline V gene lookup returns CDR1 SQVTM and CDR2 ANQGSEA. CDR3 DNA sequence: TGCAGCGTTCAGTCGGATACGCAGTATTTT. Its translation is CSVQSDTQYF.